The T cell receptor (beta chain) described here comes from a study of T cell responses to AZD1222 COVID-19 vaccine. Sequencing was performed with immunoSEQ multiplex PCR; in TCRdb, only in-frame clones are kept and a portion is missing. The data show roughly 200,000 clones, approximately 93% seen once. As for this clone: Its matching antigen is unknown.

This CDR3 has 17 amino acids. The V end lost 6 bases, the J end lost 0 bases, and 17 bases lay between the germline ends. The germline gives CDR1 MNHNY, CDR2 SVGAGI (reference sequence). The study's findings and limits: A mostly white British donor set with more females was recruited, and clonal diversity was possibly underestimated. The study sampled repertoires only after the peak T cell response. Spike-specific TCR breadth and depth grew following two AZD1222 doses.

The sequence was collected from an adult who received the AZD1222 COVID-19 vaccine. The rearrangement links TRBV6-6 to TRBJ2-2; D ambiguous. The sample here was peripheral blood, taken 28 days after the second AZD1222 dose. The CDR3 here is CASRRTASGPNTGELFF. CDR3 bases: TGTGCCAGCAGACGAACGGCAAGTGGGCCGAACACCGGGGAGCTGTTTTTT.